The next 9 T cell receptor beta chains were all read from a single sample in a study of control samples from healthy donors and cancer patients. TCRdb's table, derived via immunoSEQ multiplex PCR, lists solely in-frame clones and lacks some. The sample shows roughly 150,000 clones, almost 90% of them seen only once. What was sequenced was blood. These TCRs come from a man younger than 35 in good health.

The V call is TRBV7-9, the J call TRBJ1-1; D gene uncertain. In germline, CDR1 is SEHNR, CDR2 FQNEAQ (reference sequence). The CDR3 is 11 residues long. Trimming removed 6 bases at V and 8 bases at J, with 10 bases between. CDR3 sequence reads: CASRKSPEAFF. For the CDR3, the DNA is TGTGCCAGCAGAAAATCACCCGAAGCTTTCTTT.

The chain employs TRBV5-6 and TRBJ2-2; 8 bases agree with TRBD1. Germline CDR1 is SGHDT and CDR2 is YYEEEE. The CDR3 length is 16 residues. The V and J ends lost 2 bases and 6 bases, in that order; junction bases with no gene match: 9. The CDR3 spells CASSLIRQGSAGELFF. As DNA, the CDR3 is TGTGCCAGCAGCTTAATAAGACAGGGGTCGGCCGGGGAGCTGTTTTTT.

The chain couples TRBV11-2 to TRBJ1-5; no clear D. Trimming took 0 bases from V and 3 from J, leaving 3 bases between them. Germline loops: CDR1 SGHAT, CDR2 FQNNGV. The CDR3 loop spans 13 amino acids. CDR3 nucleotides: TGTGCCAGCAGCTTAGACGTCAATCAGCCCCAGCATTTT. It specifies CASSLDVNQPQHF.

V gene TRBV6-5 combines with J gene TRBJ2-1; TRBD2 agrees at 8 bases. V lost 5 bases and J lost 6; bases outside the gene matches: 9. CDR3 length: 15 amino acids. Germline CDR1 reads MNHEY; CDR2 reads SVGAGI. CDR3 nucleotide sequence: TGTGCCAGCAGTAGCGGGGGCCGAAGTGGCAATGAGCAGTTCTTC. As protein: CASSSGGRSGNEQFF.

The V call is TRBV6-2 or TRBV6-3, the J call TRBJ1-1; D uncertain. V dropped 0 bases and J dropped 1 base, with 12 bases sitting between them. This CDR3 comprises 16 residues. Germline-derived CDR1 and CDR2 are MNHEY and SVGEGT. The DNA for the CDR3 is TGTGCCAGCAGTTACTCTTTAGTAGGAGAGAACACTGAAGCTTTCTTT. Translating it yields CASSYSLVGENTEAFF.

This clone was seen just once. The chain has TRBV5-6 and TRBJ1-6; TRBD1 aligns across 8 bases. CDR3 size: 17 residues. Germline V gene data show CDR1 as SGHDT and CDR2 as YYEEEE. After removal of 4 bases from V and 0 bases from J, the junction contained 6 bases not matched to a gene. The CDR3 protein is CASSRSTGDSYNSPLHF. Written as DNA, the CDR3 is TGTGCCAGCAGCCGATCGACAGGGGACTCCTATAATTCACCCCTCCACTTT.

The chain combines TRBV5-6 with TRBJ1-6; D is uncertain. Germline values: CDR1 SGHDT, CDR2 YYEEEE. The CDR3 sequence is 14 residues long. V gave up 5 bases and J gave up 2 bases, with 8 bases separating them. CDR3 amino acids: CASSLTAYNSPLHF. CDR3 in DNA: TGTGCCAGCAGTCTCACAGCCTATAATTCACCCCTCCACTTT. Looking up the rest from reference TRBV5-6 and TRBJ1-6 gives the full variable domain: DAGVTQSPTHLIKTRGQQVTLRCSPKSGHDTVSWYQQALGQGPQFIFQYYEEEERQRGNFPDRFSGHQFPNYSSELNVNALLLGDSALYLCASSLTAYNSPLHFGNGTRLTVT.

The V call is TRBV7-4, the J call TRBJ2-2; D might be TRBD1 (5 bases). The CDR3 consists of 16 residues. Germline CDR1 reads SGHVT; CDR2 reads SQSDAQ. The V and J ends lost 4 bases and 0 bases respectively, with 12 bases between them. This CDR3 is CASSSDGHSNTGELFF. For the CDR3, the DNA is TGTGCCAGCAGCTCCGACGGACACTCGAACACCGGGGAGCTGTTTTTT.

The genes are TRBV7-9 and TRBJ1-2, with D possibly TRBD1 on 5 matching bases. V was trimmed by 4 bases and J by 8 bases, leaving 20 bases between them. The CDR3 has 15 amino acids. Germline V gene data show CDR1 as SEHNR and CDR2 as FQNEAQ (reference sequence). Here the CDR3 reads CASSSFPGDASGYTF. The DNA of the CDR3 is TGTGCCAGCAGCTCGTTCCCCGGGGACGCATCAGGCTACACCTTC.